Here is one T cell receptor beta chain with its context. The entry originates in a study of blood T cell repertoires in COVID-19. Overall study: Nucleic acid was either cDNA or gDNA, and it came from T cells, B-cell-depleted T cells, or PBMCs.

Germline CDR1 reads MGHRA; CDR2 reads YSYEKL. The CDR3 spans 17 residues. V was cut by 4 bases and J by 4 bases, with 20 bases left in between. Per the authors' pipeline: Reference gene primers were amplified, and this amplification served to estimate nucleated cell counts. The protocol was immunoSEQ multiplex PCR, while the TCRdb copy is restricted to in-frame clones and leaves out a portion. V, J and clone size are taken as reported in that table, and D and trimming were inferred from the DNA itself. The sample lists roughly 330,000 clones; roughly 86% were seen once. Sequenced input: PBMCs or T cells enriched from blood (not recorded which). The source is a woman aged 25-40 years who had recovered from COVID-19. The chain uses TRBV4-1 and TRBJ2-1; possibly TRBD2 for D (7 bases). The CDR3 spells CASSPFGAGALYNEQFF. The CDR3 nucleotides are TGCGCCAGCAGCCCCTTTGGGGCGGGGGCTTTATACAATGAGCAGTTCTTC.